These 12 T cell receptor beta chains share one sample of origin, sequenced in a study of T cell repertoires in cytomegalovirus infection. MiXCR, applied by TCRdb to the reads, yields one record per CDR3 protein. There are hundreds of thousands of distinct CDR3 sequences in the sample; roughly a third occur only once, and 2.8% lies in the top ten. The sequenced material came from PBMCs. Receptor source: a human donor in good health (CMV status not recorded). Some clones in this sample may be carry-over from other donors' samples.

The gene calls are TRBV24-1 and TRBJ2-1; weak D call: TRBD1 (6 bases). Trimming removed 5 bases at V and 8 bases at J, with 15 bases between. The CDR3 consists of 14 residues. The germline V gene encodes CDR1 KGHDR and CDR2 SFDVKD. CDR3 DNA: TGTGCCACCAGTGTACGAAACAGGGCCGATGAGCAGTTCTTC. Its translation: CATSVRNRADEQFF.

The chain joins TRBV3-1 to TRBJ2-1, with 7 nucleotides matching TRBD1. Germline assignment: CDR1 LGHDT and CDR2 YNNKEL (reference sequence). With V trimmed by 3 bases and J by 5 bases, 7 bases remained unmatched. The CDR3 has 15 amino acids. The CDR3 DNA sequence: TGTGCCAGCAGCCAGGCCGAGGGGGCGGACAATGAGCAGTTCTTC. Translation: CASSQAEGADNEQFF.

Of note for this clonotype: Its ends do not fully match the called genes, so a read error is possible. The V and J genes are TRBV7-7 and TRBJ2-5; 8 bases match TRBD2. This CDR3 contains 14 residues. The germline CDR1 and CDR2 sequences are SSHAT and FNYEAQ (reference sequence). The CDR3 DNA sequence: TGTGCTAGCAGCTTAGGTAGCGGGAAAGAGACCCAGTACTTC. This gives the protein CASSLGSGKETQYF.

This clonotype was detected only a few times. J is TRBJ2-3 and V is TRBV12-3 or TRBV12-4; 11 bases are shared with TRBD2. CDR3 length: 16 residues. J was trimmed by 4 bases and V by 5 bases; bases with no gene match: 8. CDR3 in DNA: TGTGCCAGCAGTCACACTAGCGGGAGATCCGCAGATACGCAGTATTTT. This gives the protein CASSHTSGRSADTQYF.

A note on this clonotype: The junction does not match germline at one end; this may be a read error. The CDR3 DNA follows: TGTGCCAGCAGCCCCCGACAGGGTCAAGGTGGGGATTTCGCTGAAGCTTTCTTT. It specifies CASSPRQGQGGDFAEAFF. This chain uses TRBV4-1 with TRBJ1-1; 7 bases fit TRBD1. The CDR3 is 18 amino acids. Germline CDR1 MGHRA, CDR2 YSYEKL.

This clonotype was seen ten or more times. The CDR3 DNA is TGTGCCAGCAGCTTGACAGGGTTAGCTAATGAAAAACTGTTTTTT. Translating it yields CASSLTGLANEKLFF. The gene calls are TRBV7-2 and TRBJ1-4, with 7 nucleotides matching TRBD1. V shed 3 bases, J shed 3 bases, and the junction held 4 bases outside the gene matches. This CDR3 region has 15 residues. The V gene's germline CDR1 is SGHTA and CDR2 FQGNSA.

This clonotype appeared a few times. DNA for the CDR3: TGTGCCAGCAGTTATGATTCCAGCTTGGGGAACTATGGCTACACCTTC. It is translated as CASSYDSSLGNYGYTF. The chain couples TRBV27 to TRBJ1-2; D gene uncertain. V was pared by 4 bases and J by 2 bases, with 17 bases between. CDR3 size: 16 residues. Germline CDR1 is MNHEY and CDR2 is SMNVEV (reference sequence).

The chain employs TRBV5-4 and TRBJ2-2, with D maybe TRBD1 (6 bases). V shed 3 bases and J shed 1 base, with 13 bases lying between them. CDR3 size: 16 residues. The germline gives CDR1 SGHNT, CDR2 YYREEE (reference sequence). CDR3 region: CASSSKTGQNTGELFF. CDR3 bases: TGTGCCAGCAGCTCCAAAACGGGACAGAACACCGGGGAGCTGTTTTTT.

The chain is built from TRBV11-2 and TRBJ2-3; D is uncertain. The CDR3 consists of 15 residues. Trimming left V 4 bases short and J 4 bases short, with 15 bases between. Germline loops: CDR1 SGHAT, CDR2 FQNNGV. CDR3 protein: CASSSPNLQSDTQYF. The CDR3 bases are TGTGCCAGCAGCTCCCCTAATCTCCAGTCAGATACGCAGTATTTT.

This clonotype was observed a handful of times. The chain has TRBV3-1 and TRBJ1-2; TRBD1 might be the D (6 bases). CDR3 length: 16 residues. Trimming took off 1 base at V and 2 bases at J, with 14 bases between the two ends. The germline gives CDR1 LGHDT, CDR2 YNNKEL (reference sequence). The CDR3 sequence is CASSQGLGAANYGYTF. The CDR3 nucleotides are TGTGCCAGCAGCCAAGGATTGGGGGCGGCCAACTATGGCTACACCTTC.

This clonotype was detected ten times or more. The rearrangement links TRBV7-2 to TRBJ1-5; D is unresolved. CDR1 SGHTA and CDR2 FQGNSA come from the germline V gene. V shed 1 base and J shed 0 bases, with 10 bases lying between them. The CDR3 loop spans 16 amino acids. CDR3 loop: CASSLGHLHSNQPQHF. The CDR3 coding sequence is TGTGCCAGCAGCTTAGGGCACCTACATAGCAATCAGCCCCAGCATTTT.

This clonotype was recorded many times. The chain uses TRBV7-2 and TRBJ1-1; D remains unclear. Germline assignment: CDR1 SGHTA and CDR2 FQGNSA. The CDR3 extends over 17 amino acids. Trimming took 1 base from V and 2 from J, leaving 17 bases between them. In nucleotides, the CDR3 is TGTGCCAGCAGCTTAGTCCCCCCGAGGGCGGGTAACACTGAAGCTTTCTTT. Amino acids: CASSLVPPRAGNTEAFF.